Shown below are 13 T cell receptor beta chains from a single sample sequenced in a study of spatial heterogeneity in lung cancer. Which antigens these TCRs recognize remains unknown. Indicated time point: sample taken at primary tumor resection. TCRdb itself ran the 5' RACE reads through MiXCR, one entry per CDR3 protein. Among about 6,800 distinct CDR3 sequences listed, around an eighth were seen once. Study-wide results and limits: Tumor mutation counts were tracked by expanded intratumoral alpha and beta TCR counts.

The sample was lung tumor tissue, taken at surgery. The receptors here all came from a male donor with early-stage non-small cell lung cancer.

This clonotype is categorized as large (0.1 to 1%). Here the CDR3 reads CASSLLTGNNEQFF. The CDR3, as DNA: TGCGCCAGCAGCTTGTTGACAGGTAACAATGAGCAGTTCTTC. The chain recombines TRBV5-1 with TRBJ2-1; the D gene is possibly TRBD1 (6 bases). The CDR3 consists of 14 residues. Germline CDR1 reads SGHRS; CDR2 reads YFSETQ. V lost 1 base, J lost 5 bases, and 10 bases lay in between.

In this sample, this clonotype turned up a few times. The chain uses TRBV10-2 and TRBJ2-3; 7 bases fit TRBD1. The CDR3 consists of 13 residues. Germline V gene lookup returns CDR1 WSHSY and CDR2 SAAADI. The V gene end was trimmed by 8 bases and the J gene end by 10 bases; junction bases not matched to a gene: 12. The CDR3 loop is CASVGNRGRAQYF. CDR3 DNA sequence: TGCGCCAGCGTTGGAAATAGGGGGCGGGCGCAGTATTTT.

Sample share makes this clonotype medium-sized (0.01 to 0.1%). V usage is TRBV7-8 and J usage is TRBJ1-1; D not certain. There are 16 residues in the CDR3. Germline-derived CDR1 and CDR2 are SGHVS and FQNEAQ. V shed 0 bases and J shed 6 bases, with 17 bases lying between them. The CDR3 DNA reads TGTGCCAGCAGCTTAGCTCTAGGCATTCCCCTCCCTGAAGCTTTCTTT. This translates into CASSLALGIPLPEAFF.

This clonotype is medium-sized (0.01 to 0.1%) within its sample. V gene TRBV19 combines with J gene TRBJ1-5; 9 bases fit TRBD1. The V segment lost 6 bases and the J segment 7 bases; nucleotides outside the gene matches: 7. The CDR3 spans 14 residues. Germline V gene data show CDR1 as LNHDA and CDR2 as SQIVND (reference sequence). CDR3 sequence reads: CASSGTGSVQPQHF. The DNA for the CDR3 is TGTGCCAGTAGCGGGACAGGGTCAGTGCAGCCCCAGCATTTT.

This clonotype is medium-sized in the sample. V usage is TRBV11-3 and J usage is TRBJ1-5, with a possible D match to TRBD1 (5 bases). This CDR3 has 19 residues. Germline V gives CDR1 SGHNT, CDR2 YENEEA. Deletions cut 1 base from V and 1 base from J, with 20 bases between. In DNA form, the CDR3 reads TGTGCCAGCAGCTTAGGAAAAAGGGGAGACTGGCAAAGCAATCAGCCCCAGCATTTT. Translating it yields CASSLGKRGDWQSNQPQHF. Variable domain in full (rest from reference TRBV11-3 and TRBJ1-5): EAGVVQSPRYKIIEKKQPVAFWCNPISGHNTLYWYLQNLGQGPELLIRYENEEAVDDSQLPKDRFSAERLKGVDSTLKIQPAELGDSAVYLCASSLGKRGDWQSNQPQHFGDGTRLSIL.

The chain carries TRBV28 and TRBJ2-3; D is uncertain. Germline V gene lookup returns CDR1 MDHEN and CDR2 SYDVKM. The germline V and J ends were trimmed by 6 bases and 4 bases, with 2 bases remaining between them. This CDR3 has 10 amino acids. The CDR3 here is CASRADTQYF. The CDR3 bases are TGTGCCAGCAGGGCAGATACGCAGTATTTT.

This clonotype showed up many times. V gene TRBV11-2 combines with J gene TRBJ1-3; D not certain. V dropped 0 bases and J dropped 1 base, with 7 bases sitting between them. The CDR3 is 15 residues long. The V gene's germline CDR1 is SGHAT and CDR2 FQNNGV. DNA for the CDR3: TGTGCCAGCAGCTTAGATTTTGGATCTGGAAACACCATATATTTT. It codes for CASSLDFGSGNTIYF.

This clonotype showed up just a few times. The chain has TRBV4-2 and TRBJ2-3; no clear D. Germline assignment: CDR1 LGHNA and CDR2 YNFKEQ. The CDR3 length is 17 residues. V was pared by 0 bases and J by 0 bases, with 13 bases between. CDR3 residues: CASSQEGRISSTDTQYF. The CDR3 DNA reads TGTGCCAGCAGCCAAGAAGGGCGGATCTCTAGCACAGATACGCAGTATTTT.

This clonotype counts as medium-sized. V gene TRBV29-1 combines with J gene TRBJ1-5; TRBD1 matches at 8 bases. CDR1 is SQVTM, CDR2 ANQGSEA, per germline. Trimming cost V 6 bases and J 7 bases; bases outside gene matches: 8. The CDR3 is made up of 13 amino acids. This CDR3 is CSVGQGGTQPQHF. CDR3 nucleotides: TGCAGCGTCGGACAGGGAGGGACGCAGCCCCAGCATTTT. The full variable domain, in which reference TRBV29-1 and TRBJ1-5 provide the parts outside the CDR3, is SAVISQKPSRDICQRGTSLTIQCQVDSQVTMMFWYRQQPGQSLTLIATANQGSEATYESGFVIDKFPISRPNLTFSTLTVSNMSPEDSSIYLCSVGQGGTQPQHFGDGTRLSIL.

The chain couples TRBV20-1 to TRBJ2-3, with 7 bases lining up with TRBD2. The CDR3 extends over 11 amino acids. CDR1 DFQATT and CDR2 SNEGSKA come from the germline V gene (reference sequence). After removal of 6 bases from V and 5 bases from J, the junction contained 2 bases not matched to a gene. The CDR3 is CSAGRGDTQYF. The CDR3 DNA reads TGCAGTGCGGGGAGGGGAGATACGCAGTATTTT.

The chain has TRBV28 and TRBJ1-4, with D possibly TRBD1 on 5 matching bases. The CDR3 covers 14 residues. Trimming took 5 bases from V and 4 from J, leaving 11 bases between them. Germline values: CDR1 MDHEN, CDR2 SYDVKM. CDR3 amino acids: CASSQQDLNEKLFF. The CDR3 nucleotides read TGTGCCAGCAGTCAACAGGACCTTAATGAAAAACTGTTTTTT.

The genes are TRBV12-3 or TRBV12-4 and TRBJ2-7, with D perhaps matching TRBD2 (5 bases). CDR3 length equals 14 residues. V gave up 3 bases and J gave up 7 bases, with 16 bases separating them. The CDR3 loop reads CASSFSGPTNEQYF. CDR3 DNA: TGTGCCAGCAGTTTCAGCGGTCCCACAAATGAGCAGTACTTC.

Sample share makes this clonotype medium-sized. The chain recombines TRBV28 with TRBJ1-1; weak D call: TRBD1 (5 bases). The CDR3 is 14 residues long. Germline CDR1 reads MDHEN; CDR2 reads SYDVKM. V gave up 3 bases and J gave up 8 bases, with 16 bases separating them. The DNA of the CDR3 is TGTGCCAGCAGTTTTCCGGGACTGAGAGGCGAAGCTTTCTTT. Protein sequence: CASSFPGLRGEAFF.